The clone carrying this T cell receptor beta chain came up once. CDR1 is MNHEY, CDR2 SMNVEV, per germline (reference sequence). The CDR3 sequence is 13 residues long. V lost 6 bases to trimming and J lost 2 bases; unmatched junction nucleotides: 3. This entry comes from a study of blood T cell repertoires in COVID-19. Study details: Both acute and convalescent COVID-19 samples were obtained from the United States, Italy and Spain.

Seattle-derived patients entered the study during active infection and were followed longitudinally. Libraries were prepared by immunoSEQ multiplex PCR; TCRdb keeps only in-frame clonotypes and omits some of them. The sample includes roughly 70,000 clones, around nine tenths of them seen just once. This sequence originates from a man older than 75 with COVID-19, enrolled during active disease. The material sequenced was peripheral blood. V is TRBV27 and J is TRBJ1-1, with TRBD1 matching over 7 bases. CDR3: CASRRTGNTEAFF. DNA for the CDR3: TGTGCCAGCAGAAGGACAGGTAACACTGAAGCTTTCTTT.